This TCR beta chain was recorded in a study of CD8 T cells in ankylosing spondylitis. Study-wide results and limits: Seven or eight highly homologous variants formed a TCR beta motif that appeared characteristic of ankylosing spondylitis blood.

TCRdb independently ran MiXCR on the 5' RACE reads; one entry per CDR3 protein. The table includes fewer than 550,000 distinct CDR3 sequences, approximately 5% detected once. This clonotype has a count of ten or more. Antigen: not known. CDR1 and CDR2 (germline): LGHNA, YSLEER. V trimming: 3 bases; J trimming: 3 bases; junction bases outside the gene matches: 2. The CDR3 has 14 residues. J is TRBJ2-7 and V is TRBV4-3; 10 bases match TRBD2. This sequence originates from a male donor with ankylosing spondylitis. What was sequenced was blood, either unsorted or a sorted T cell fraction (not recorded which). CDR3 loop: CASSHQREGYEQYF. The CDR3 DNA reads TGCGCCAGCAGCCACCAGCGGGAGGGCTACGAGCAGTACTTC.